Presented here are 32 T cell receptor beta chains from one specimen sequenced in a study of blood T cell repertoires in COVID-19. Some clones are missing from TCRdb's copy, which holds only in-frame ones; the method was immunoSEQ multiplex PCR. The sample includes about 240,000 clones, around 86% of them seen just once. Input material: peripheral blood. The receptors were sampled from a woman older than 75 with COVID-19, enrolled during active disease.

J is TRBJ1-1 and V is TRBV18; 7 bases map to TRBD1. CDR1 and CDR2 from the germline V gene are KGHSH and LQKENI. The CDR3 runs 15 residues. V was pared by 3 bases and J by 3 bases, with 7 bases of the junction left unmatched. CDR3 sequence reads: CASSPPTGVDTEAFF. In DNA form, the CDR3 reads TGTGCCAGCTCACCTCCAACAGGGGTGGACACTGAAGCTTTCTTT.

V usage is TRBV18 and J usage is TRBJ2-3; D is unresolved. Germline CDR1 KGHSH, CDR2 LQKENI. The CDR3 covers 13 residues. Trimming cost V 4 bases and J 3 bases, with 8 bases left between them. The CDR3 DNA is TGTGCCAGCTCACGGCAGACAACAGATACGCAGTATTTT. Translated, it gives CASSRQTTDTQYF. The variable domain in full, with the rest retrieved from reference TRBV18 and TRBJ2-3, is NAGVMQNPRHLVRRRGQEARLRCSPMKGHSHVYWYRQLPEEGLKFMVYLQKENIIDESGMPKERFSAEFPKEGPSILRIQQVVRGDSAAYFCASSRQTTDTQYFGPGTRLTVL.

The chain uses TRBV4-2 and TRBJ1-6, with TRBD1 matching 8 bases. The CDR3 length is 14 residues. Germline V lookup: CDR1 LGHNA, CDR2 YNFKEQ. With V trimmed by 5 bases and J by 10 bases, 7 bases remained unmatched. As DNA, the CDR3 is TGTGCCAGCAGCTCTCGACAGGGGTGGTCACCCCTCCACTTT. Amino acid sequence: CASSSRQGWSPLHF.

This clone was counted between two and nine times. V and J are TRBV29-1 and TRBJ1-1; 7 positions agree with TRBD1. Germline trimming cut 7 bases from V and 8 bases from J; bases unmatched to any gene: 4. Looked up from germline, CDR1 is SQVTM and CDR2 is ANQGSEA. The CDR3 contains 10 residues. The CDR3 sequence is CSAGTAEAFF. The CDR3 nucleotides read TGCAGCGCCGGGACAGCAGAAGCTTTCTTT.

The chain joins TRBV21-1 to TRBJ1-5; no check of the table's D call, TRBD1, against the DNA was made. TRBV21-1 is shown as a pseudogene. This CDR3 contains 15 residues. DNA for the CDR3: TGTGCCAGCAGCGATGGACAGGGGGCGGATCAGCCCCAGCATTTT. Translating it yields CASSDGQGADQPQHF.

The rearrangement uses TRBV9 and TRBJ1-3; TRBD1 is a possible D gene (5 bases). The length of the CDR3 is 16 residues. V lost 0 bases to trimming and J lost 0 bases, with 10 bases between them. Per germline, CDR1 SGDLS and CDR2 YYNGEE. The CDR3 DNA is TGTGCCAGCAGCGTAGGGGGGGTGAGCTCTGGAAACACCATATATTTT. It is translated as CASSVGGVSSGNTIYF.

The chain couples TRBV19 to TRBJ1-2; 8 nucleotides line up with TRBD1. CDR3 length: 14 residues. Germline V gives CDR1 LNHDA, CDR2 SQIVND (reference sequence). J gave up 3 bases and V 4 bases, and 4 bases lay outside the gene matches. The CDR3 sequence: CASSTTGGDYGYTF. Written as DNA, the CDR3 is TGTGCCAGTAGTACCACAGGGGGTGACTATGGCTACACCTTC.

The rearrangement uses TRBV7-3 and TRBJ2-1; 8 bases match TRBD2. V dropped 2 bases and J dropped 9; count of bases not matched to a gene: 9. The CDR3 is 15 residues long. The germline gives CDR1 SGHTA, CDR2 FQGTGA. In DNA, the CDR3 is TGTGCCAGCAGCTTAGGTCATAGCGGGATTGGTGAGCAGTTCTTC. Translated, it gives CASSLGHSGIGEQFF.

The V and J genes are TRBV6-5 and TRBJ1-1, with unresolved D. Trimming shortened V by 4 bases and J by 1 base, and 7 bases separated the two germline ends. The CDR3 is 13 amino acids. Germline CDR1 and CDR2: MNHEY and SVGAGI. CDR3 sequence reads: CASSSLKNTEAFF. The CDR3, as DNA: TGTGCCAGCAGTTCACTTAAGAACACTGAAGCTTTCTTT.

The chain joins TRBV27 to TRBJ2-7, with 10 bases matching TRBD1. V shed 7 bases, J shed 9 bases, and the junction held 18 bases outside the gene matches. CDR3 length: 16 residues. The germline V gene has CDR1 MNHEY and CDR2 SMNVEV (reference sequence). The CDR3 DNA follows: TGTGCCAGCAACCCCGGAGGAGGGACAGGGGAATCCGGGCAGTACTTC. Amino acids: CASNPGGGTGESGQYF.

This clone came up a few times. The rearrangement joins TRBV18 to TRBJ1-5, with no clear D. This CDR3 spans 14 amino acids. Trimming removed 6 bases from V and 7 bases from J, with 16 bases in between. Germline loops: CDR1 KGHSH, CDR2 LQKENI. This CDR3 is CASSPSRVLQPQHF. The CDR3 DNA sequence: TGTGCCAGCTCGCCGAGTCGGGTACTGCAGCCCCAGCATTTT.

V usage is TRBV18 and J usage is TRBJ1-3; D unclear. Looked up from germline, CDR1 is KGHSH and CDR2 is LQKENI. This CDR3 contains 15 residues. V was trimmed by 3 bases and J by 3 bases, leaving 12 bases between them. As DNA, the CDR3 is TGTGCCAGCTCACCTGACCACCGGGGTGGAAACACCATATATTTT. It encodes CASSPDHRGGNTIYF.

The count of this clone is one. The CDR3: CASSLIRGDSPLHF. CDR3 bases: TGTGCCAGCAGTCTAATCAGGGGGGACTCACCCCTCCACTTT. This chain links TRBV6-5 with TRBJ1-6; TRBD1 agrees at 7 bases. Germline V gene lookup returns CDR1 MNHEY and CDR2 SVGAGI. V gave up 5 bases and J gave up 10 bases; unmatched junction bases: 8. This CDR3 region has 14 residues.

The chain recombines TRBV3-1 (or the pseudogene TRBV3-2) with TRBJ2-2; tentatively, D is TRBD2 (5 bases). The V end was cut by 5 bases, the J end by 1 base, with 14 bases between. The germline CDR1 and CDR2 sequences are LGHDT and YNNKEL (reference sequence). The CDR3 totals 16 residues. CDR3 DNA sequence: TGTGCCAGCAGCGTGGCGAGGGCGCAGAACACCGGGGAGCTGTTTTTT. Protein: CASSVARAQNTGELFF.

V gene TRBV5-1 combines with J gene TRBJ1-2; 10 bases fit TRBD1. The trim removed 6 bases at V and 2 bases at J, leaving 16 bases unmatched. Germline lookup yields CDR1 SGHRS and CDR2 YFSETQ. There are 18 residues in the CDR3. The CDR3 here is CASTPWRTGGPRNYGYTF. CDR3 in DNA: TGCGCCAGCACACCTTGGAGGACAGGGGGACCACGAAACTATGGCTACACCTTC.

This clone occurred a few times. The genes are TRBV27 and TRBJ1-1, with TRBD1 as a possible D gene (5 bases). Trimming took 3 bases from V and 1 from J, leaving 9 bases between them. Germline V CDR1 and CDR2: MNHEY, SMNVEV (reference sequence). The CDR3 is 14 residues long. CDR3 sequence reads: CASSLRGPNTEAFF. The CDR3 DNA reads as TGTGCCAGCAGTTTGCGGGGCCCGAACACTGAAGCTTTCTTT.

The chain combines TRBV6-2 or TRBV6-3 with TRBJ1-2, with D unclear. Trimming left V 2 bases short and J 4 bases short, with 11 bases between. The CDR3 spans 14 residues. CDR1 is MNHEY and CDR2 is SVGEGT in the germline V gene. The CDR3 DNA reads as TGTGCCAGCAGTTACGGGCAGGATATCTATGGCTACACCTTC. This gives the protein CASSYGQDIYGYTF.

J is TRBJ1-6 and V is TRBV2; D gene ambiguous. The CDR3 contains 12 residues. Trimming removed 11 bases at V and 7 bases at J, with 12 bases between. The germline V gene has CDR1 SNHLY and CDR2 FYNNEI. CDR3 residues: CASGLGNSPLHF. DNA for the CDR3: TGTGCCTCCGGCCTGGGCAATTCACCCCTCCACTTT.

V gene TRBV9 combines with J gene TRBJ2-3; TRBD1 might be the D (6 bases). The germline V gene has CDR1 SGDLS and CDR2 YYNGEE. Between the trimmed V and J ends, which lost 3 bases and 0 bases, there was a span of 17 bases. This CDR3 has 17 residues. The CDR3 loop is CASSAPRGHSSTDTQYF. Written as DNA, the CDR3 is TGTGCCAGCAGCGCCCCCCGGGGACACTCTAGCACAGATACGCAGTATTTT.

This clone has just a few counts. The chain is built from TRBV6-2 or TRBV6-3 and TRBJ2-7, with D maybe TRBD1 (6 bases). The CDR3 contains 16 residues. Trimming shortened V by 3 bases and J by 1 base, and 16 bases separated the two germline ends. Germline lookup yields CDR1 MNHEY and CDR2 SVGEGT. The CDR3 DNA reads TGTGCCAGCAGTTATCACAGGGACCGCTTTTCCTACGAGCAGTACTTC. Translation: CASSYHRDRFSYEQYF.

This clone was recorded a few times. J is TRBJ2-7 and V is TRBV12-5, with D possibly matching TRBD1 (6 bases). V was shortened by 0 bases and J by 4 bases, with 7 bases between the two germline ends. The CDR3 is made up of 13 amino acids. Germline V CDR1 and CDR2: LGHNT, FRNRAP. Written as DNA, the CDR3 is TGTGCTAGTGGTTTGGTAGGGGGTTACGAGCAGTACTTC. This gives the protein CASGLVGGYEQYF.

The chain is built from TRBV11-2 and TRBJ2-5; the D gene is possibly TRBD1 (6 bases). The germline gives CDR1 SGHAT, CDR2 FQNNGV. Trimming removed 7 bases from V and 1 base from J, with 16 bases in between. The CDR3 is made up of 15 amino acids. The CDR3 spells CASTPSRGGQETQYF. As DNA, the CDR3 is TGTGCCAGCACCCCTAGCAGAGGGGGCCAAGAGACCCAGTACTTC.

This chain connects TRBV30 to TRBJ2-3; D is ambiguous. V was clipped by 0 bases and J by 11 bases, with 6 bases between them. Germline V CDR1 and CDR2: GTSNPN, SVGIG (reference sequence). The CDR3 consists of 10 residues. This CDR3 is CAWSVDKQYF. The DNA of the CDR3 is TGTGCCTGGAGTGTAGACAAGCAGTATTTT. Supplemented by reference TRBV30 and TRBJ2-3, the full variable domain reads SQTIHQWPATLVQPVGSPLSLECTVEGTSNPNLYWYRQAAGRGLQLLFYSVGIGQISSEVPQNLSASRPQDRQFILSSKKLLLSDSGFYLCAWSVDKQYFGPGTRLTVL.

The DNA for the CDR3 is TGTGCCAGCAGTGCACCAGTCGGCGGGAGCTACAATGAGCAGTTCTTC. Translating it yields CASSAPVGGSYNEQFF. This rearrangement joins TRBV28 to TRBJ2-1; TRBD2 agrees at 7 bases. Germline-derived CDR1 and CDR2 are MDHEN and SYDVKM. With 5 bases clipped from V and 3 bases from J, the junction kept 10 bases outside the gene matches. This CDR3 is built from 16 residues.

The chain recombines TRBV4-3 with TRBJ2-3; 7 bases are shared with TRBD2. Per germline, CDR1 LGHNA and CDR2 YSLEER. Trimming removed 0 bases from V and 7 bases from J; junction bases left unmatched: 7. The CDR3 has 15 amino acids. The CDR3 spells CASSQEFGGTHTQYF. CDR3 coding DNA: TGCGCCAGCAGCCAAGAGTTCGGGGGGACGCATACGCAGTATTTT.

J is TRBJ1-1 and V is TRBV18; D might be TRBD1 (6 bases). Deletions cut 0 bases from V and 5 bases from J, with 13 bases between. This CDR3 spans 15 amino acids. Per the germline V gene, CDR1 is KGHSH and CDR2 is LQKENI. Here the CDR3 DNA reads TGTGCCAGCTCACCACCCAGGCAGGGGAATACTGAAGCTTTCTTT. Protein sequence: CASSPPRQGNTEAFF.

The chain combines TRBV3-1 (or the pseudogene TRBV3-2) with TRBJ2-7, with TRBD1 as a possible D gene (6 bases). Germline V gives CDR1 LGHDT, CDR2 YNNKEL (reference sequence). Trimming left V 4 bases short and J 4 bases short, with 14 bases between. This CDR3 comprises 14 residues. In DNA, the CDR3 is TGTGCCAGCAGCCTCTCCGGGACAAATTACGAGCAGTACTTC. It encodes CASSLSGTNYEQYF.

V gene TRBV7-8 combines with J gene TRBJ2-3, with D possibly TRBD2 on 6 matching bases. Trimming pared 3 bases from V and 2 bases from J, leaving 12 bases between. The CDR3 sequence is 15 residues long. CDR1 is SGHVS and CDR2 is FQNEAQ in the germline V gene. The CDR3 DNA reads as TGTGCCAGCAGCTTCTGGGGACTCAACACAGATACGCAGTATTTT. Encoded protein: CASSFWGLNTDTQYF.

The chain joins TRBV2 to TRBJ1-2; D gene ambiguous. The CDR3 has 13 amino acids. Germline V CDR1 and CDR2: SNHLY, FYNNEI. Trimming removed 8 bases at V and 4 bases at J, with 14 bases between. DNA for the CDR3: TGTGCCAGCGAGGGAGAGGAGGCCTATGGCTACACCTTC. Translated: CASEGEEAYGYTF. Drawing the rest from reference TRBV2 and TRBJ1-2, the complete variable domain is EPEVTQTPSHQVTQMGQEVILRCVPISNHLYFYWYRQILGQKVEFLVSFYNNEISEKSEIFDDQFSVERPDGSNFTLKIRSTKLEDSAMYFCASEGEEAYGYTFGSGTRLTVV.

The rearrangement joins TRBV28 to TRBJ1-5; D gene unclear. The CDR3 extends over 16 amino acids. V was trimmed by 6 bases and J by 2 bases, leaving 17 bases between them. The germline CDR1 and CDR2 sequences are MDHEN and SYDVKM. The CDR3: CASSSPRGGGNQPQHF. DNA for the CDR3: TGTGCCAGCAGCTCCCCCCGGGGTGGCGGCAATCAGCCCCAGCATTTT.

In this sample, this clone turned up a few times. This rearrangement joins TRBV5-1 to TRBJ1-4; D is unclear. Germline V gene lookup returns CDR1 SGHRS and CDR2 YFSETQ. Trimming removed 7 bases from V and 6 bases from J, with 16 bases in between. The CDR3 contains 14 residues. CDR3 DNA sequence: TGCGCCAGCGCAGGTTCAGGACTGGATGAAAAACTGTTTTTT. This sequence encodes CASAGSGLDEKLFF.

The V gene is TRBV2, the J gene TRBJ1-2, with no clear D. Per germline, CDR1 SNHLY and CDR2 FYNNEI. The CDR3 sequence is 12 residues long. V dropped 3 bases and J dropped 5 bases, with 7 bases sitting between them. This chain's CDR3 is CASSDDSYGYTF. The DNA for the CDR3 is TGTGCCAGCAGTGATGACTCGTATGGCTACACCTTC.